The clone carrying this T cell receptor beta chain was picked up a small number of times. What it recognizes is unknown. The data were obtained in a study of vaccination effects on CD4 cells after COVID-19. V was pared by 1 base and J by 6 bases, with 13 bases between. Germline CDR1 and CDR2: LGHNT and FRNRAP. The CDR3 runs 14 residues. Isolation of CD4+ T cells took place after around 10 days of culture. The person had a PCR-confirmed SARS-CoV-2 infection during March to December 2020. Subjects were given two BNT162b2 or mRNA-1273 vaccine doses. Generated by immunoSEQ multiplex PCR, the TCRdb table keeps only in-frame clones and is missing some. The sample shows about 50,000 clones, 65% to 75% of them seen only once.

This receptor was identified in a human donor who had a prior SARS-CoV-2 infection. The chain employs TRBV12-5 and TRBJ2-7; tentatively, D is TRBD1 (5 bases). Sequencing was performed on CD4+ T cells from PBMCs cultured without peptide, taken after COVID-19 vaccination. CDR3 amino acids: CASGLDGRVGEQYF. Written as DNA, the CDR3 is TGTGCTAGTGGTTTGGACGGCAGGGTAGGCGAGCAGTACTTC.